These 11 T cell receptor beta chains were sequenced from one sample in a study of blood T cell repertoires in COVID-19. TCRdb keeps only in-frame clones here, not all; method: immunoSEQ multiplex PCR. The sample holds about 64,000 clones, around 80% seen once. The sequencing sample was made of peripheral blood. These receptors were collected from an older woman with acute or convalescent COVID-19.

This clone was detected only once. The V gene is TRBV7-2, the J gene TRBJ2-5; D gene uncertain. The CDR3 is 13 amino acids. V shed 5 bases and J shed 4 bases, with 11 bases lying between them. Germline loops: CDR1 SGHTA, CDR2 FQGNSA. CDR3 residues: CASSRSDRETQYF. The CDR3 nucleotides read TGTGCCAGCAGCCGCAGCGATCGAGAGACCCAGTACTTC.

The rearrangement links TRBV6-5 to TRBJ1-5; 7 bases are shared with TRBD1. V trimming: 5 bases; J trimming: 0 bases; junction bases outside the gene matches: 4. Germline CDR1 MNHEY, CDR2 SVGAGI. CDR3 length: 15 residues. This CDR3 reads CASSTGENSNQPQHF. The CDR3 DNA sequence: TGTGCCAGCAGTACAGGGGAAAATAGCAATCAGCCCCAGCATTTT.

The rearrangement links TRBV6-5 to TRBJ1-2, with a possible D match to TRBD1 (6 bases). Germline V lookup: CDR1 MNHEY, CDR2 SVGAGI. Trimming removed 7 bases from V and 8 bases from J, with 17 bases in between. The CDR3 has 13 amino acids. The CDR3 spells CASNNPGVGGYTF. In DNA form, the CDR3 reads TGTGCCAGCAACAACCCAGGGGTCGGCGGCTACACCTTC.

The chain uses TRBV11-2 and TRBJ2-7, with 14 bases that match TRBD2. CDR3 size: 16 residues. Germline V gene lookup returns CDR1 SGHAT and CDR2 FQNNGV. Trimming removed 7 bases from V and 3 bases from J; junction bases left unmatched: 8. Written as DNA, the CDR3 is TGTGCCAGCACACCGGGACTAGCGGGGGAAAGCTACGAGCAGTACTTC. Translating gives CASTPGLAGESYEQYF.

DNA for the CDR3: TGTGCCAGTAGTTCCCCTTTGACAGGGCTAGGTCAGCCCCAGCATTTT. Encoded protein: CASSSPLTGLGQPQHF. V and J are TRBV19 and TRBJ1-5, with 7 bases matching TRBD1. Per germline, CDR1 LNHDA and CDR2 SQIVND (reference sequence). The length of the CDR3 is 16 residues. V lost 5 bases, J lost 6 bases, and 13 bases stayed unmatched. The whole variable domain, filled in from reference TRBV19 and TRBJ1-5, reads DGGITQSPKYLFRKEGQNVTLSCEQNLNHDAMYWYRQDPGQGLRLIYYSQIVNDFQKGDIAEGYSVSREKKESFPLTVTSAQKNPTAFYLCASSSPLTGLGQPQHFGDGTRLSIL.

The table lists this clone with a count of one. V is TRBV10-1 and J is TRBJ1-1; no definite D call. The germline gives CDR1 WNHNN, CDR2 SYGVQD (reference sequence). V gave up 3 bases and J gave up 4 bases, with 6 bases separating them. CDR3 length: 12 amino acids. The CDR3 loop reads CASSDQVTEAFF. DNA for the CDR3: TGCGCCAGCAGTGATCAGGTCACTGAAGCTTTCTTT.

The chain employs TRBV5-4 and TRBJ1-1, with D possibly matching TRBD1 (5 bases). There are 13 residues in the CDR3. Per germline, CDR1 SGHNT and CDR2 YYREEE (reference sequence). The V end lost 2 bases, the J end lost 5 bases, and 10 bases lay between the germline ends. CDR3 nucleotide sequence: TGTGCCAGCAGCTTCCAGGGTGGAACTGAAGCTTTCTTT. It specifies CASSFQGGTEAFF.

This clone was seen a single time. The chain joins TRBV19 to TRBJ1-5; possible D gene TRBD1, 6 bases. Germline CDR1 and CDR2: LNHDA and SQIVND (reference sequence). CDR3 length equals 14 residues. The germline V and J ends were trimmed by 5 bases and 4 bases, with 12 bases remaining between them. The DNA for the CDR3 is TGTGCCAGTAGTCTTCAGGGGTCAAATCAGCCCCAGCATTTT. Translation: CASSLQGSNQPQHF.

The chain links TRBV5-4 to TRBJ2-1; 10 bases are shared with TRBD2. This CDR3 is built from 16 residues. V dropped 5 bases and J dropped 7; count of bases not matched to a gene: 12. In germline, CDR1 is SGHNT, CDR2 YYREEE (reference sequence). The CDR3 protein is CASRSVSGGKENEQFF. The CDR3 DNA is TGTGCCAGCAGATCAGTTAGCGGGGGGAAAGAAAATGAGCAGTTCTTC.

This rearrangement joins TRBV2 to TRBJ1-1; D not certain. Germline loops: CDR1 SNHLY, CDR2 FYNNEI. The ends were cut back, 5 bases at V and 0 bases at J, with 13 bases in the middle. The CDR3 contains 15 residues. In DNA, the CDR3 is TGTGCCAGCAGTTTTCCAGCTACTATGAACACTGAAGCTTTCTTT. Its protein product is CASSFPATMNTEAFF.

CDR3 amino acids: CASSTREDTQYF. CDR3 DNA sequence: TGTGCCAGCAGCACCCGGGAGGATACGCAGTATTTT. The chain couples TRBV11-3 to TRBJ2-3; maybe TRBD2 (6 bases). The CDR3 runs 12 residues. Trimming stripped 5 bases from V and 6 bases from J, with 9 bases between. CDR1 is SGHNT, CDR2 YENEEA, per germline.